This T cell receptor beta chain was sequenced during a study of blood T cell repertoires in COVID-19. Original methodology: Reference gene primer amplification yielded estimated nucleated cell counts. Profiling relied on immunoSEQ multiplex PCR, and the TCRdb table lists in-frame clones only, not all of them. For V, J and clone size, that table is used; D and trimming come from the DNA. Of 200,000 to 250,000 clones in the sample, over 75% are singletons; the top ten hold roughly 13%. Per the germline V gene, CDR1 is SEHNR and CDR2 is FQNEAQ (reference sequence). V was pared by 5 bases and J by 9 bases, with 13 bases of the junction left unmatched. This CDR3 region has 15 residues.

The chain has TRBV7-9 and TRBJ2-5; 9 bases match TRBD2. The sample comprised peripheral blood. This TCR was recovered from a human donor in a cohort sampled during active COVID-19. The CDR3 loop reads CASSPRGSGGWAQYF. CDR3 sequence (DNA): TGTGCCAGCAGCCCCAGGGGTAGCGGGGGTTGGGCCCAGTACTTC.